This paragraph reports one TCR beta chain. Its antigen remains unknown. These data belong to a study of T cell repertoires in cytomegalovirus infection. Looking at the study overall: Public TCR beta signature analysis indicated the presence of both CMV infection and matching HLA type. Study findings and constraints: The ex vivo response showed dominance by HLA-C-restricted CMV-specific TCR beta clonotypes. Adding up the frequency of public TCR beta families identified people who carried CMV plus the relevant HLA.

The V and J ends lost 6 bases and 4 bases, in that order; junction bases with no gene match: 9. The CDR3 has 16 residues. Germline CDR1 is SNHLY and CDR2 is FYNNEI. TCRdb passed the reads through MiXCR, listing each CDR3 protein once. The table has about 260,000 distinct CDR3 sequences, roughly an eighth seen once. The clonotype was recovered from a human donor in good health (CMV status not recorded). Some clones in this sample may be carry-over from other donors' samples. The chain joins TRBV2 to TRBJ1-1; 12 bases align to TRBD1. What was sequenced was PBMCs. CDR3 sequence: CASSPGQGAVGTEAFF. CDR3 DNA: TGTGCCAGCAGCCCGGGACAGGGGGCGGTTGGCACTGAAGCTTTCTTT.